This T cell receptor (beta chain) was profiled in a study of T-cell reconstitution after alpha-beta-depleted transplantation in children. V was pared by 5 bases and J by 1 base, with 15 bases of the junction left unmatched. Germline V gives CDR1 SQVTM, CDR2 ANQGSEA. The CDR3 contains 17 residues. This clonotype was observed a handful of times. The library targeted TCRbeta and was prepared with unique molecular identifiers. TCRdb reprocessed the PCR reads with MiXCR, giving one entry per CDR3 protein. This sample has 350,000 to 400,000 distinct CDR3 sequences; approximately 20% occur once, and the top ten carry 3.8%.

V and J are TRBV29-1 and TRBJ2-7, with 9 nucleotides matching TRBD1. The sample here was PBMCs from the stem cell graft donor, taken from the stem cell graft. This clonotype was sampled from a human donor who donated a stem cell graft to a child with acute myeloid leukemia. CDR3: CSVIPPTRQGGSYEQYF. CDR3 nucleotide sequence: TGCAGCGTTATTCCCCCTACTAGACAGGGGGGGTCCTACGAGCAGTACTTC.